This TCR beta chain was found in a study of blood T cell repertoires in COVID-19. About the research overall: T cells, B-cell-depleted T cells, or PBMCs supplied cDNA or gDNA.

Sequenced by immunoSEQ multiplex PCR; TCRdb stores in-frame clones only, minus some. This sample has 250,000 or so clones, with around 88% found just once. Germline V gene data show CDR1 as SGHAT and CDR2 as FQNNGV. With 0 bases removed from V and 4 bases from J, the gap between germline ends came to 9 bases. This CDR3 is built from 14 residues. This clonotype was obtained from a woman in her 30s with COVID-19, enrolled during active disease. The specimen sequenced was peripheral blood. The V and J genes are TRBV11-2 and TRBJ1-2, with a weak D call TRBD1 (5 bases). CDR3 nucleotides: TGTGCCAGCAGCTTAGAAGGGGTCGGCTATGGCTACACCTTC. It yields the protein CASSLEGVGYGYTF. Together with reference TRBV11-2 and TRBJ1-2, the CDR3 gives the full variable domain: EAGVAQSPRYKIIEKRQSVAFWCNPISGHATLYWYQQILGQGPKLLIQFQNNGVVDDSQLPKDRFSAERLKGVDSTLKIQPAKLEDSAVYLCASSLEGVGYGYTFGSGTRLTVV.